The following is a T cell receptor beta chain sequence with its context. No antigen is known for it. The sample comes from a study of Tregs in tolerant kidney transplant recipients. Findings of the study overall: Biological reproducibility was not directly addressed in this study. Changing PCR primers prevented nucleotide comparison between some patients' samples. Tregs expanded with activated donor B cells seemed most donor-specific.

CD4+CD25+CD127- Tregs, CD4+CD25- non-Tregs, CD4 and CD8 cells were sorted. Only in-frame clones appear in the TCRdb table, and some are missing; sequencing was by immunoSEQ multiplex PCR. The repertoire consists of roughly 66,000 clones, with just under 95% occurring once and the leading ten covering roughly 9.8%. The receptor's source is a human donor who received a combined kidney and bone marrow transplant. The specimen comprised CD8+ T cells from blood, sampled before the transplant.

In nucleotides, the CDR3 is TGTGCCAGCAGTTACTCGACCAGGGAAATAGATACGCAGTATTTT. This translates into CASSYSTREIDTQYF. This rearrangement joins TRBV6-6 to TRBJ2-3, with D possibly matching TRBD1 (5 bases). The germline V gene has CDR1 MNHNY and CDR2 SVGAGI (reference sequence). CDR3 size: 15 residues. V was trimmed by 0 bases and J by 5 bases, leaving 12 bases between them.